The clone carrying this T cell receptor (beta chain) was counted ten times or more. The TCR beta CDR3 regions underwent amplification using RNA transcripts as the source. With the HTBI primer set, the TCR CDR3 went through a first round of RT-PCR. MiXCR, run by TCRdb on the multiplex PCR reads, gives a single entry per CDR3 protein. This repertoire shows some 560,000 distinct CDR3 sequences, 14% found once; its top ten account for about 14%. This specimen comes from a study of T cells in Graves' hyperthyroidism and ophthalmopathy. Germline assignment: CDR1 MNHNY and CDR2 SVGAGI (reference sequence). The CDR3 has 16 amino acids. V shed 2 bases, J shed 6 bases, and the junction held 13 bases outside the gene matches.

The clonotype comes from a woman in her forties with Graves' hyperthyroidism. This sequence joins TRBV6-6 and TRBJ2-7; TRBD1 matches 7 bases. Sequenced input: blood. CDR3 region: CASSYSQGVLLSEQYF. The DNA for the CDR3 is TGTGCCAGCAGTTACAGCCAGGGGGTTTTGTTGAGCGAGCAGTACTTC.